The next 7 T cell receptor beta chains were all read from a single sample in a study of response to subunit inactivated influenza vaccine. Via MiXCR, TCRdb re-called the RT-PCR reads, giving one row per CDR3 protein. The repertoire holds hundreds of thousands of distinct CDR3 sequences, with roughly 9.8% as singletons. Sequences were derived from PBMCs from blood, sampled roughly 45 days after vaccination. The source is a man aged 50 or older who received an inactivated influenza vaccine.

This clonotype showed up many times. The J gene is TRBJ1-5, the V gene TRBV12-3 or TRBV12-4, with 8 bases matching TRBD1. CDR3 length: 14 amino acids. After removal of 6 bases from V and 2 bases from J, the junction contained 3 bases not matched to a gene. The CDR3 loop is CASSSDRGNQPQHF. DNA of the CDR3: TGTGCCAGCAGCTCGGACAGGGGCAATCAGCCCCAGCATTTT.

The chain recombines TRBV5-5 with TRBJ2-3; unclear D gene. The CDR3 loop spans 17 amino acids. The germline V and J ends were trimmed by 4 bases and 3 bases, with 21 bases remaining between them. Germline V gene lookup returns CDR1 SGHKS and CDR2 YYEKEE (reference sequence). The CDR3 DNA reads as TGTGCCAGCAGCGTAGGTTCTGTCAGCCCAAGGACAGATACGCAGTATTTT. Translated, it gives CASSVGSVSPRTDTQYF.

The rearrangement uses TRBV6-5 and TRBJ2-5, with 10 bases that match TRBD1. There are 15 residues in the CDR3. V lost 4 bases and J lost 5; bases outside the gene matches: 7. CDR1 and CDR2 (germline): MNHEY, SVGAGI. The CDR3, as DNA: TGTGCCAGCAGTTTAAGACAGGGGGCGAGGGAGACCCAGTACTTC. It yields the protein CASSLRQGARETQYF.

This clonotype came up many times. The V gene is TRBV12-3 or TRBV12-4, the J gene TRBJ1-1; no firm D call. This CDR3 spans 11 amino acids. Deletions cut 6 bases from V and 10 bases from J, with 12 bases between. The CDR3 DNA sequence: TGTGCCAGCAGCTCCCGGTGGGGAGCTTTCTTT. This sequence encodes CASSSRWGAFF.

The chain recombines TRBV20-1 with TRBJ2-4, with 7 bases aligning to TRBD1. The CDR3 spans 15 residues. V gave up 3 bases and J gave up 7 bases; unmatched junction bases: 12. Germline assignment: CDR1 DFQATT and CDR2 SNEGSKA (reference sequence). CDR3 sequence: CSARSTGTTVNIQYF. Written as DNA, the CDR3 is TGCAGTGCTAGGTCGACAGGGACGACCGTGAACATTCAGTACTTC.

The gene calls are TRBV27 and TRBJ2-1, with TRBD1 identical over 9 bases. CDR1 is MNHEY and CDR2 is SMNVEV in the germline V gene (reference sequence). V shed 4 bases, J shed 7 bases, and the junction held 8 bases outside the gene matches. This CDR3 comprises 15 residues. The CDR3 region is CASSSTGGAINEQFF. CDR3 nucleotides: TGTGCCAGCAGTTCCACAGGGGGCGCGATTAATGAGCAGTTCTTC.

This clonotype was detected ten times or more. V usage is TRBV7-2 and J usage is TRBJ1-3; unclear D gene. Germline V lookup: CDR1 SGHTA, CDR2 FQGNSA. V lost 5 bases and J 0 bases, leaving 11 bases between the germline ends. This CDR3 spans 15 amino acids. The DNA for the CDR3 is TGTGCCAGCAGCCGCACCAGTAACTCTGGAAACACCATATATTTT. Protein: CASSRTSNSGNTIYF.